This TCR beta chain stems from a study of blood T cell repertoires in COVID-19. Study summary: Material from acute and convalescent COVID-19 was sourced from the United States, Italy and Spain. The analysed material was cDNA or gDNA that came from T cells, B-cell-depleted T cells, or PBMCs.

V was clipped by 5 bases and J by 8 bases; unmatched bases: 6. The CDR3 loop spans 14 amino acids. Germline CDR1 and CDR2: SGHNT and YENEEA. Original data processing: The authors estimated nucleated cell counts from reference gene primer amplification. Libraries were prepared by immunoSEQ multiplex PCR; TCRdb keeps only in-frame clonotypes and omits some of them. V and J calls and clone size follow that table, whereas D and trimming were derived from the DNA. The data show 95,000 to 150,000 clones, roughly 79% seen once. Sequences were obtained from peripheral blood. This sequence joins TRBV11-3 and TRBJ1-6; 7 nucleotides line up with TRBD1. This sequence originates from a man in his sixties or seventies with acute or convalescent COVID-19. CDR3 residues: CASSPRQGDSPLHF. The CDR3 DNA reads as TGTGCCAGCAGCCCCCGACAGGGCGATTCACCCCTCCACTTT.